A single T cell receptor (beta chain) is shown here with its context. Here immunoSEQ multiplex PCR was the method, and the copy in TCRdb shows in-frame clones only, minus some. The sample contains about 120,000 clones, roughly 93% of which appear only once. This sample is part of a study of T cell responses to AZD1222 COVID-19 vaccine. V gave up 10 bases and J gave up 0 bases, with 13 bases separating them. The germline V gene has CDR1 SGHTA and CDR2 FQGTGA. This CDR3 has 14 residues. The TCR originated in an adult who received the AZD1222 COVID-19 vaccine. The chain joins TRBV7-3 to TRBJ1-5; D remains ambiguous. The sequenced sample was peripheral blood, obtained 28 days after the second AZD1222 dose. The CDR3 loop is CANPFSYSNQPQHF. The CDR3 DNA sequence: TGTGCCAACCCTTTCTCTTATAGCAATCAGCCCCAGCATTTT.